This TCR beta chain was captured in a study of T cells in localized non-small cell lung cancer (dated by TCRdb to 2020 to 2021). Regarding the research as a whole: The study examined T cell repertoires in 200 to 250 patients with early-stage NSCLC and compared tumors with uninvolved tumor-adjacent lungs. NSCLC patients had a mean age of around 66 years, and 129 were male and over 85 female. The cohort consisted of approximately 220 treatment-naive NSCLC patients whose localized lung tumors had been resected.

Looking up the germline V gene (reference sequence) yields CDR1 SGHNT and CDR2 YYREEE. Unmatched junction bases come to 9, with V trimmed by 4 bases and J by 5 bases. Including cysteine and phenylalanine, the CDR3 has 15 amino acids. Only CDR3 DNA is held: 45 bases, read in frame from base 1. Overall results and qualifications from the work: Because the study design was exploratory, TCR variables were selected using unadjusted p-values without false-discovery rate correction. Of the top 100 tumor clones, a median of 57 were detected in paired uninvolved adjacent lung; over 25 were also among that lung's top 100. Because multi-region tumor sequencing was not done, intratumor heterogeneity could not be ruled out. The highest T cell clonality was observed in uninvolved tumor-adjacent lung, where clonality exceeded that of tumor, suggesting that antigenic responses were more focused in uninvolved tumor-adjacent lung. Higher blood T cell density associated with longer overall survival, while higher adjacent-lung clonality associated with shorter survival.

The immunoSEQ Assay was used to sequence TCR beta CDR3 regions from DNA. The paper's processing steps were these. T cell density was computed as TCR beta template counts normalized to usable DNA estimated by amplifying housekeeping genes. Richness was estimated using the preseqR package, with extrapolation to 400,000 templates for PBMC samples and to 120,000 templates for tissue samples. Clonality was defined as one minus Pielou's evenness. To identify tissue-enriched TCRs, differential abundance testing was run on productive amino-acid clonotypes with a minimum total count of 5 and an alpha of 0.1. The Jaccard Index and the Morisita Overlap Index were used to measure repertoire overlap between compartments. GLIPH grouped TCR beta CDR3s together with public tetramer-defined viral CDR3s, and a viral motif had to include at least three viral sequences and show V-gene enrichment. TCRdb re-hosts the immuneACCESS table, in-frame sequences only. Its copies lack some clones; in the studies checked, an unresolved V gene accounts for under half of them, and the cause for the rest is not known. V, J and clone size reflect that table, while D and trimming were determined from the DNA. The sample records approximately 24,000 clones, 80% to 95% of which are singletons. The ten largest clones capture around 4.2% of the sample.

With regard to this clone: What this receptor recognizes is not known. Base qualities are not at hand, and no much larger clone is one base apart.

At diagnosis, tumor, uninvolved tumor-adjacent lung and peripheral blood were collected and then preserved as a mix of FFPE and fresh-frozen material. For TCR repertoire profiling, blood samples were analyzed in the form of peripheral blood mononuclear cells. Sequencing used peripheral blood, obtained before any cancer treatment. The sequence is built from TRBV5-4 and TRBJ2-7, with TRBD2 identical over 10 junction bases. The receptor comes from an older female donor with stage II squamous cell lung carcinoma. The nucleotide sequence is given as TGTGCCAGCAGCGTCGGGGCTAGCGGGAGCGACGAGCAGTACTTC. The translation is CASSVGASGSDEQYF.